The source of this T cell receptor (beta chain) is a study of CD8 T cells in Susac syndrome (dated by TCRdb to about 2019). For context, the study as a whole: Of the Susac syndrome patients who were sequenced, more than five had clinically active disease and eight were in clinical remission. The study used repertoire sequencing to test whether antigen drove CD8+ T cell activation and differentiation in Susac syndrome. Susac syndrome patients were therapy-naive, on corticosteroids (some also receiving IVIg), or on IVIg alone at blood withdrawal. Clonality of the CD8+ T cell repertoire was compared between around 13 healthy donors, roughly 14 Susac syndrome patients and under 16 multiple sclerosis patients. Findings and caveats that apply to the study as a whole: In the total CD8+ and CD8+ TEMRA repertoires, around 15 and five Susac-specific public clones, respectively, were identified. Clonal expansion was observed in Susac syndrome CD8+ repertoires, with the highest expansion in CD8+ TEMRA cells and greater expansion in clinically active than in remitting patients. The number of individuals in the TCR sequencing and HLA analysis was acknowledged as relatively small.

Peripheral blood CD8+ and CD4+ T cells from healthy donors, Susac syndrome patients and multiple sclerosis patients were profiled by high-throughput TCR beta sequencing. The Susac syndrome patients fulfilled recently defined diagnostic criteria for definite or probable disease. Bulk CD8+ and CD4+ T cells were purified by magnetic negative isolation, whereas CD8+ TEMRA cells were enriched by FACS. Blood was collected in EDTA tubes and processed within 24 hours, with PBMCs isolated through density gradient centrifugation. PBMCs destined for TCR sequencing were cryopreserved in liquid nitrogen and later thawed in a 37 °C water bath. Purity of sorted or isolated CD4+, CD8+ and CD8+ TEMRA cells was at least 90%. This clonotype appeared a single time. No antigen is known for it. Per-base qualities were not stored, and no clone one base away is much larger. Single-read evidence is weak. RNA was extracted with the RNeasy kit and about 0.5 to 1 ug was reverse transcribed using random hexamers. The immunoSEQ multiplex PCR assay, covering 54 Vbeta and 13 Jbeta segments, was used to amplify TCR beta CDR3 regions. PCR amplification bias was corrected using a synthetic template baseline for primer optimization and computational correction. Per the original workflow: Reads were annotated to V, D and J genes according to IMGT and were analyzed with immunoSEQ Analyzer, with only productive sequences retained. Clonality was calculated as one minus the Shannon entropy normalized by log2 of the number of productive unique sequences. For each patient and control, public and private clones were evaluated among the 100 most prevalent clones. Clones were defined as Susac-specific if absent from the healthy and MS cohorts, from roughly 1,100 published viral clones and from other ImmuneACCESS disease sequences. TCRdb reworked the public reads: Q25 trimming with fastp, MiXCR clone assembly, productive beta chains retained. All rows with the same CDR3 protein become a single entry with the most common DNA and genes. The V and J calls come from TCRdb's annotation, not from the publication. In this sample the table shows approximately 80,000 distinct CDR3 sequences, roughly 94% of which occur a single time. The ten largest make up over 0.45% of the sample.

V and J lose 6 bases and 5 bases, and a span of 10 bases separates them. From cysteine to phenylalanine, the CDR3 is 12 amino acids long. Kept here is only the CDR3 DNA, which spans 36 bases and is read in frame from base 1. The sequencing input was CD8+ T cells from PBMCs. This receptor was identified in a human donor with Susac syndrome. The rearrangement combines TRBV12-3 or TRBV12-4 with TRBJ1-1; there is no confident call for the D gene. The CDR3 here reads CASSLPGTEAFF. The bases read TGTGCCAGCAGCCTTCCGGGGACTGAAGCTTTCTTT.